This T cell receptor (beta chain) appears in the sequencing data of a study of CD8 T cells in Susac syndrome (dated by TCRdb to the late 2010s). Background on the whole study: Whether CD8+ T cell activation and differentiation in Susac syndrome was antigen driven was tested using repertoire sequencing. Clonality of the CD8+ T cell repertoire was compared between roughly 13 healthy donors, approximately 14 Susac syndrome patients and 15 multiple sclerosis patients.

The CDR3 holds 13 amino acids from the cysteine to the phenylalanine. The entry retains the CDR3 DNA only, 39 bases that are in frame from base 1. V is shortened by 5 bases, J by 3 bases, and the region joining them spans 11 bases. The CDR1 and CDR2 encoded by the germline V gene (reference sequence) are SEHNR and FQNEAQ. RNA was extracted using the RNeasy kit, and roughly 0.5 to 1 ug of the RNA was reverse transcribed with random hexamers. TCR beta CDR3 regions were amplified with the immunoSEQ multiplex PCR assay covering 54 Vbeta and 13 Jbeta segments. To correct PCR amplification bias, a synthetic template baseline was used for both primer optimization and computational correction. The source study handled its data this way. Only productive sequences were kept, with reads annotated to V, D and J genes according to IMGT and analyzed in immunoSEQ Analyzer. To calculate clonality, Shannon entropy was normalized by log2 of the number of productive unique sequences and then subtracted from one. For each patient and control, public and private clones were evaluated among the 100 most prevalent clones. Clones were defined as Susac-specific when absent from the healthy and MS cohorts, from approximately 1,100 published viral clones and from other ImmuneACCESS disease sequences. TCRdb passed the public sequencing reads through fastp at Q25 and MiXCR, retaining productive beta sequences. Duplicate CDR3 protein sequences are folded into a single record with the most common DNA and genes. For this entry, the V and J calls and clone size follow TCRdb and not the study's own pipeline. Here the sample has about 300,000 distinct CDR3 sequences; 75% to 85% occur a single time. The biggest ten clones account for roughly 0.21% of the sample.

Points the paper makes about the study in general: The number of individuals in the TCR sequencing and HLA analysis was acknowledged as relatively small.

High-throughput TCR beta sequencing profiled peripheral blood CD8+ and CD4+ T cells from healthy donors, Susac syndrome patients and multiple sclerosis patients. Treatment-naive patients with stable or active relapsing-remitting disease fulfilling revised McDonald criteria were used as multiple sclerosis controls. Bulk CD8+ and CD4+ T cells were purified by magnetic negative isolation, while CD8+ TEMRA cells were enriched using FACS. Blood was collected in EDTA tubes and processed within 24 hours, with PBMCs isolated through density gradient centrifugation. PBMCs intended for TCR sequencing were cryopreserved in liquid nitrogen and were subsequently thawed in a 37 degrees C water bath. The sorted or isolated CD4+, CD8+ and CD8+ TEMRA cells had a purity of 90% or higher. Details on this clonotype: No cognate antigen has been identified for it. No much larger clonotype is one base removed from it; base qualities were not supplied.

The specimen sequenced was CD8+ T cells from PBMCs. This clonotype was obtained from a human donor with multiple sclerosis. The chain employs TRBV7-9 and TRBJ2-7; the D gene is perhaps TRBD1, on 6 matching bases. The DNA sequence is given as TGTGCCAGCAGCGACTACAGGGTCTACGAGCAGTACTTC. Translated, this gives CASSDYRVYEQYF.